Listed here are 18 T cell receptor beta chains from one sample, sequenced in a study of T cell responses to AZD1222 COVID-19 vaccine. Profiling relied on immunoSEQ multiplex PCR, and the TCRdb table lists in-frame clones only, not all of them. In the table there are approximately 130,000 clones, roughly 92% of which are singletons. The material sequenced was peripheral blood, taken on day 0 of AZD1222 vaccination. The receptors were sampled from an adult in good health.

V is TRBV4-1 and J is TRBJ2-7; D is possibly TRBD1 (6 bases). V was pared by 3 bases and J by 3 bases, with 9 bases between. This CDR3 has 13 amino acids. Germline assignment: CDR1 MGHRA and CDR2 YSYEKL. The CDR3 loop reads CASSQSTGYEQYF. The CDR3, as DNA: TGCGCCAGCAGCCAGTCGACAGGCTACGAGCAGTACTTC.

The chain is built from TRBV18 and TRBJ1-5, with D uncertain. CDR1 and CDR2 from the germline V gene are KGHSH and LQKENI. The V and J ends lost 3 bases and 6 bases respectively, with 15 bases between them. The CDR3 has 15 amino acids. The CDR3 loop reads CASSPPLPRRQPQHF. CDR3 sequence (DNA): TGTGCCAGCTCACCCCCCCTACCACGGCGTCAGCCCCAGCATTTT.

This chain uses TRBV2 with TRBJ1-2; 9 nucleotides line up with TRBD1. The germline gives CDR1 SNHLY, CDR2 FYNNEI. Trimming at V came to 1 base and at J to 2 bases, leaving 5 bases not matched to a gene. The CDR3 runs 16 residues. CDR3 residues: CASSEGQGQGNYGYTF. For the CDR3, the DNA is TGTGCCAGCAGTGAAGGGCAGGGACAGGGAAACTATGGCTACACCTTC.

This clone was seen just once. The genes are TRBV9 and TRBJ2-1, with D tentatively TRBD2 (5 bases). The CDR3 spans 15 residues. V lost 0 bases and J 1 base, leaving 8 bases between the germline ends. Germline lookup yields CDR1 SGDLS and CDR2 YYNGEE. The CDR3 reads CASSVDWTSYNEQFF. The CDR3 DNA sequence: TGTGCCAGCAGCGTAGACTGGACTTCCTACAATGAGCAGTTCTTC.

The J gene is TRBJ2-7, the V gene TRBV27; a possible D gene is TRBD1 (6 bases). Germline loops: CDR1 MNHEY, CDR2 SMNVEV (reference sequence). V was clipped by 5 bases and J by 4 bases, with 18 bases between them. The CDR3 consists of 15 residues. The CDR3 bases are TGTGCCAGCAGTCCAGGGGCGGCCGGGCGTTACGAGCAGTACTTC. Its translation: CASSPGAAGRYEQYF.

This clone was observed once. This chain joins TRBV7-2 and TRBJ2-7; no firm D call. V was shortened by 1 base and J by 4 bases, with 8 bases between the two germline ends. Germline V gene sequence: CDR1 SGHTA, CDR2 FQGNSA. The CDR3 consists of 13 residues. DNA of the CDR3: TGTGCCAGCAGCTTAGTATTCGCTTACGAGCAGTACTTC. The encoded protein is CASSLVFAYEQYF.

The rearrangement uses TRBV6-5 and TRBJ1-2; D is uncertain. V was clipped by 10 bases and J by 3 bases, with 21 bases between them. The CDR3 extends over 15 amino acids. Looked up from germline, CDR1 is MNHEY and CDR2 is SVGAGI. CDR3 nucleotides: TGTGCCACCTCTTGGGAGGCCAGCCGCCACTATGGCTACACCTTC. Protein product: CATSWEASRHYGYTF.

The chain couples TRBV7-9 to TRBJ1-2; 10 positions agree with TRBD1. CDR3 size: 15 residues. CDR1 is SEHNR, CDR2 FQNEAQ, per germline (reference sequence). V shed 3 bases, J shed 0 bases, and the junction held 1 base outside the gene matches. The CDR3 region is CASSFGTGANYGYTF. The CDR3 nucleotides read TGTGCCAGCAGCTTCGGGACAGGGGCTAACTATGGCTACACCTTC.

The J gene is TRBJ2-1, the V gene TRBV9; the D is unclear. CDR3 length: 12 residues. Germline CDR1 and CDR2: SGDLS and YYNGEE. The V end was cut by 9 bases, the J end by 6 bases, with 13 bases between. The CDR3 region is CATSGLGNEQFF. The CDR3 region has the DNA TGTGCCACCTCAGGCCTCGGCAATGAGCAGTTCTTC.

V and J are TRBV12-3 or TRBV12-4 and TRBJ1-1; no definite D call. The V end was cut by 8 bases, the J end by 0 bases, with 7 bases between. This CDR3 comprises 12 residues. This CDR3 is CASQYMNTEAFF. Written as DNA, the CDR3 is TGTGCCAGCCAATATATGAACACTGAAGCTTTCTTT.

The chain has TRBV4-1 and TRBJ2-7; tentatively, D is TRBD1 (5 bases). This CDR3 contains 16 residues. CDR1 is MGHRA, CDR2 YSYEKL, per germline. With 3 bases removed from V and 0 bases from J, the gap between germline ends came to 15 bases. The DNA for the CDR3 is TGCGCCAGCAGCCACCCACAAGGGGCGGTCTCCTACGAGCAGTACTTC. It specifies CASSHPQGAVSYEQYF.

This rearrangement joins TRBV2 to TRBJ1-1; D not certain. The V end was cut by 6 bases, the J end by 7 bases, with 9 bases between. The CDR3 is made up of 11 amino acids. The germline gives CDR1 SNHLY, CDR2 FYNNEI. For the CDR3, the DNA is TGTGCCAGCAGCGCATCCCATGAAGCTTTCTTT. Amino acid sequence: CASSASHEAFF. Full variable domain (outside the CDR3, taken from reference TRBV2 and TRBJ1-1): EPEVTQTPSHQVTQMGQEVILRCVPISNHLYFYWYRQILGQKVEFLVSFYNNEISEKSEIFDDQFSVERPDGSNFTLKIRSTKLEDSAMYFCASSASHEAFFGQGTRLTVV.

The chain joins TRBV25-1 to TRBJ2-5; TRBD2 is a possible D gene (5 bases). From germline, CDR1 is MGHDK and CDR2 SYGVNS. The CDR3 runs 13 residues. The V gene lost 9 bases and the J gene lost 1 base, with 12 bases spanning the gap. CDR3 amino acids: CARARASQETQYF. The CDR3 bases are TGTGCCAGGGCGAGGGCGTCCCAAGAGACCCAGTACTTC.

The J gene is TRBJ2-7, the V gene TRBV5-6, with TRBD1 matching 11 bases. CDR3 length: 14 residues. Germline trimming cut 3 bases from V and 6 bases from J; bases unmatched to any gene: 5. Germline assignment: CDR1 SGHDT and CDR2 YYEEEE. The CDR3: CASSYGQGAVEQYF. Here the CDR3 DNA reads TGTGCCAGCAGCTACGGACAGGGGGCGGTCGAGCAGTACTTC.

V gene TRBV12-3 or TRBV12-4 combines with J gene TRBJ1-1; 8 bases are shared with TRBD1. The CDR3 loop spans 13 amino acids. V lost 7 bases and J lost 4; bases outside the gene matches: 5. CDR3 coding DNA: TGTGCCAGCATTACCACAGGGGGCACTGAAGCTTTCTTT. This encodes CASITTGGTEAFF.

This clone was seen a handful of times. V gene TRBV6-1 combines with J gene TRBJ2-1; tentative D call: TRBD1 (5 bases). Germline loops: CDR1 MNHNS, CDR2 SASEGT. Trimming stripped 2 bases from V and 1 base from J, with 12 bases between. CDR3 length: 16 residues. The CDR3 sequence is CASSERGRGSYNEQFF. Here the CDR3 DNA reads TGTGCCAGCAGTGAAAGGGGAAGGGGTTCCTACAATGAGCAGTTCTTC.

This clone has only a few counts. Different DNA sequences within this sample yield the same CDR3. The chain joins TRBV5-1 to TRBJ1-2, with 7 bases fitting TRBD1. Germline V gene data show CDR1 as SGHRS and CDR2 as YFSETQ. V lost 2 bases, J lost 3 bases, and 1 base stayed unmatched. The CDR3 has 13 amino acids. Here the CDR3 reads CASSFGQDYGYTF. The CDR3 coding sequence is TGCGCCAGCAGCTTCGGACAGGACTATGGCTACACCTTC.

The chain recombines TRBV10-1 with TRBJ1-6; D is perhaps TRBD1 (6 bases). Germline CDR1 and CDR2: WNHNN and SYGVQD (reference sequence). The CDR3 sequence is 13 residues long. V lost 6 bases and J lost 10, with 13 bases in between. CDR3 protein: CASSDRRNSPLHF. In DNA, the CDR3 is TGCGCCAGCAGCGACAGGAGAAACTCACCCCTCCACTTT.